This T cell receptor (beta chain) appears in the sequencing data of a study of molecular identifiers for immune sequencing clone quantification. Turning to the study itself: Across replicate runs, RNA obtained from around 20,000 or 100,000 naive CD8 cells was divided into five, with four undergoing sequencing.

TCR libraries were built in bulk with a published protocol and specific TCR primers. MiXCR, run by TCRdb on the PCR reads, gives a single entry per CDR3 protein. The table has about half a million distinct CDR3 sequences, about 25% seen once. Only a few counts were recorded for this clonotype. A CD8+CD4-CCR7+CD45RA+ phenotype served as the sorting definition for naive CD8 T cells. This clonotype was obtained from a human donor in good health. Some libraries in this study had Jurkat cell RNA spiked in. Sequencing used naive CD8+ T cells from blood, with Jurkat cell RNA spiked in. Subset described: FACS-sorted CD8+CD4-CCR7+CD45RA+ naive T cells.

The CDR3 nucleotides are TGTGCCAGCAGGAAGGACCGGCCCTACGAGCAGTACTTC. Translating gives CASRKDRPYEQYF. The rearrangement links TRBV6-6 to TRBJ2-7, with D hard to call. The CDR3 is 13 residues long. The germline gives CDR1 MNHNY, CDR2 SVGAGI (reference sequence). Trimming removed 6 bases at V and 2 bases at J, with 11 bases between.